The next 8 T cell receptor beta chains were all read from a single sample in a study of immune heterogeneity within non-small cell lung tumors. Bulk tumor genomic DNA, approximately 600 ng per sample, was used as template. Surgical sampling yielded several biopsies per primary tumor (spaced far apart). Enrolled individuals presented with untreated, newly diagnosed non-small cell lung cancer and received curative surgery. Multiplex PCR with 32 V and 13 J primers amplified TCR beta CDR3. Using its own MiXCR run on the multiplex PCR reads, TCRdb lists one record per CDR3 protein. The data show 4,200 or so distinct CDR3 sequences, with under 25% seen just once and about a tenth held by the top ten. Sequenced material: lung tumor tissue. The receptors derive from a man in his 60s with non-small cell lung cancer.

The genes are TRBV5-1 and TRBJ1-2, with a tentative D call TRBD1 (5 bases). From germline, CDR1 is SGHRS and CDR2 YFSETQ. The CDR3 is 14 residues long. V lost 0 bases to trimming and J lost 5 bases, with 11 bases between them. CDR3: CASSLGGGKYGYTF. The CDR3 DNA follows: TGCGCCAGCAGCTTGGGTGGGGGAAAATATGGCTACACCTTC.

In its sample, this clonotype is medium-sized. The rearrangement links TRBV5-1 to TRBJ2-1; 13 bases match TRBD2. Trimming took 2 bases from V and 0 from J; bases not matched to a gene: 8. CDR1 SGHRS and CDR2 YFSETQ come from the germline V gene. The CDR3 is 19 residues long. CDR3 coding DNA: TGCGCCAGCAGCTTTCCGGGACTAGCGGGAAAAAGCTCCTACAATGAGCAGTTCTTC. It translates to CASSFPGLAGKSSYNEQFF.

By sample share, this clonotype is medium-sized. V is TRBV27 and J is TRBJ1-5; 7 bases are a match to TRBD1. Germline V CDR1 and CDR2: MNHEY, SMNVEV (reference sequence). This CDR3 is built from 12 residues. With 6 bases clipped from V and 6 bases from J, the junction kept 2 bases outside the gene matches. This CDR3 is CASRQGGQPQHF. DNA of the CDR3: TGTGCCAGCAGGCAGGGGGGTCAGCCCCAGCATTTT.

By proportion, this clonotype is medium-sized (0.01 to 0.1%). V is TRBV20-1 and J is TRBJ2-4; TRBD1 aligns across 8 bases. Per the germline V gene, CDR1 is DFQATT and CDR2 is SNEGSKA (reference sequence). The length of the CDR3 is 12 residues. The ends lost 6 bases at V and 6 bases at J; junction bases unmatched: 4. The CDR3 loop is CSANDRGNIQYF. The CDR3 nucleotides are TGCAGTGCCAATGACAGGGGAAACATTCAGTACTTC.

The rearrangement links TRBV12-3 or TRBV12-4 to TRBJ2-5, with TRBD1 matching over 8 bases. The CDR3 contains 15 residues. Trimming took 8 bases from V and 3 from J; bases not matched to a gene: 11. The CDR3 loop reads CASGRQGPLEETQYF. For the CDR3, the DNA is TGTGCCAGCGGGAGACAGGGGCCCTTAGAAGAGACCCAGTACTTC.

This clonotype is medium-sized (0.01 to 0.1%) in the sample. V and J are TRBV6-4 and TRBJ2-2; the D gene is possibly TRBD1 (6 bases). Germline V CDR1 and CDR2: MRHNA, SNTAGT. The CDR3 consists of 13 residues. The V end lost 8 bases, the J end lost 4 bases, and 11 bases lay between the germline ends. The DNA of the CDR3 is TGTGCCAGCTCGGACAGTTTCACCGGGGAGCTGTTTTTT. This codes for CASSDSFTGELFF.

In its sample, this clonotype ranks as medium-sized. The chain employs TRBV19 and TRBJ1-5; perhaps TRBD1 as D (6 bases). The germline V gene has CDR1 LNHDA and CDR2 SQIVND (reference sequence). V lost 3 bases to trimming and J lost 0 bases, with 9 bases between them. CDR3 length equals 15 residues. The CDR3 DNA reads as TGTGCCAGTAGTATGAGGGGGAGTAGCAATCAGCCCCAGCATTTT. Translating it yields CASSMRGSSNQPQHF.

The rearrangement links TRBV20-1 to TRBJ2-1; maybe TRBD1 (5 bases). V was pared by 4 bases and J by 6 bases, with 13 bases between. The V gene's germline CDR1 is DFQATT and CDR2 SNEGSKA (reference sequence). The CDR3 runs 13 residues. The CDR3 DNA reads as TGCAGTGCTATAGTGATGGGGCTCAATGAGCAGTTCTTC. Amino acids: CSAIVMGLNEQFF.